This record looks at one T cell receptor beta chain sequence and its context. The antigen it recognizes is unknown. No base qualities exist here, and no much larger clone lies one base off it. Unmatched junction bases come to 4, with V trimmed by 5 bases and J by 2 bases. The CDR3 holds 14 amino acids from the cysteine to the phenylalanine. Only the CDR3 portion is preserved as DNA: 42 bases, with reading frame beginning at the first base. Taken from the germline V gene (reference sequence), the CDR1 and CDR2 loops are SEHNR and FQNEAQ. Patients with autoimmune disease history or receiving systemic immunosuppression were excluded from the trial. Peripheral blood for TCR sequencing was drawn from every dose cohort at baseline, at cycle 4 day 1 and at cycle 7 day 1. Samples were obtained from an open-label, multicenter, first-in-human phase I dose-escalation trial of ivuxolimab. The trial enrolled adults with locally advanced or metastatic head and neck squamous cell, hepatocellular, melanoma or renal cell carcinoma. CD4+ and CD8+ T cells were sorted separately from peripheral blood before TCR sequencing.

The sample is drawn from a study of OX40 agonist ivuxolimab in advanced cancers. At the level of the whole study: Ivuxolimab, which targeted the costimulatory receptor OX40 (CD134), was an agonistic, fully human IgG2 monoclonal antibody. Intravenous ivuxolimab was administered to patients every 2 weeks at six dose levels: 0.01, 0.1, 0.3, 1.5, 3 and 10 mg/kg. Of the roughly 54 patients in dose escalation, approximately 20 had hepatocellular carcinoma, around 15 had melanoma, 9 had renal cell carcinoma and 9 had head and neck cancer. A male proportion of around 83% and a mean age of 60 years, ranging from 23 to 79, were recorded for the dose-escalation cohort. Prior anti-PD-1, anti-PD-L1 or anti-CTLA-4 therapy was permitted, and checkpoint inhibitors had been received by about 44% of dose-escalation patients. Partial responses occurred in three dose-escalation patients: two with cutaneous melanoma and one with hepatocellular carcinoma. The purpose of peripheral TCRbeta sequencing was to test whether ivuxolimab changed TCR sequence diversity and led to clonal T-cell expansion. The monotherapy dose-escalation portion (N of about 57 patients) of the phase I ivuxolimab trial is reported in the paper.

For sequencing of the TCRbeta CDR3 region, genomic DNA was extracted from the sorted cells. TCRbeta CDR3 regions were sequenced using the immunoSEQ Assay. Held by TCRdb, this immuneACCESS table contains in-frame sequences only and omits some clones. Under half of the omission traces to an unresolved V gene where checked; the cause of the rest is unknown. For this sample there are about 69,000 clones; 85% to 95% appear just once. Of the sample, 5% to 7% falls within the top ten clones. General findings and caveats noted by the study authors: In partial responders in the 0.1-3.0 mg/kg groups, normalized peripheral clonal expansion was found to be among the lowest, especially among CD8+ T cells. Low levels of normalized T-cell clonal expansion were also seen in some patients who did not respond. Clonal expansion of both CD4+ and CD8+ blood T cells was observed from baseline to week 6 at doses 0.1 to 3.0 mg/kg. After ivuxolimab, CD8+ T cells had more expanded clones than CD4+ T cells on average. The antigen specificity of the peripheral T cells that underwent clonal expansion was not determined.

The clonotype originates from an adult with an advanced solid tumor such as melanoma, head and neck, liver or kidney cancer. The chain is assembled from TRBV7-9 and TRBJ2-3; TRBD1 aligns with 7 central bases. Material: CD4+ or CD8+ T cells sorted from blood, obtained in a trial of the OX40 agonist ivuxolimab. The CDR3 reads CASSPQGFTDTQYF. The base sequence is TGTGCCAGCAGCCCACAGGGGTTCACAGATACGCAGTATTTT.